This T cell receptor beta chain was sequenced during a study of T cell changes during pregnancy in multiple sclerosis. V was pared by 11 bases and J by 2 bases, with 9 bases between. The CDR3 is 11 amino acids. Per the germline V gene, CDR1 is MDHEN and CDR2 is SYDVKM. Clones were read by immunoSEQ multiplex PCR, and TCRdb kept only the in-frame ones, dropping some. The data hold tens of thousands of clones, with roughly 92% observed a single time. The chain uses TRBV28 and TRBJ1-2; D ambiguous. The TCR sequence derives from a female donor with multiple sclerosis, enrolled in a pregnancy study. Here the sequenced sample was CD4+ T cells from peripheral blood mononuclear cells, taken in the third trimester of pregnancy. CDR3 protein: CASAGNYGYTF. CDR3 DNA: TGTGCCTCCGCAGGCAACTATGGCTACACCTTC.